Listed below are T cell receptor beta chains from one sample, sequenced in a study of cytomegalovirus exposure and HLA in healthy donors. Repertoires were generated with immunoSEQ multiplex PCR, while TCRdb's copy carries only in-frame clones and drops some. The table records around 260,000 clones, 80% to 95% of them present only once. Specimen: PBMCs. These receptors came from a woman in her 30s in good health and CMV-seronegative. CDR3s include the opening cysteine and the closing phenylalanine or tryptophan. The D gene is left open where the match is weak. Clone size is stated in some rows and not others, as once, few, many or a class when expanded.

D gene	J gene	V gene	clone size	CDR3 DNA	CDR3 protein
NA	TRBJ1-2	TRBV9	NA	TGTGCCAGCAGCACTACAGGGTCGAATGGCTACACCTTC	CASSTTGSNGYTF
TRBD2	TRBJ2-6	TRBV5-4	NA	TGTGCCAGCAGCGGGGCCGGGACTAGCGGCTCTGGGGCCAACGTCCTGACTTTC	CASSGAGTSGSGANVLTF
NA	TRBJ1-3	TRBV7-2	NA	TGTGCCAGCAGCCCCGTTGGGGGTCCTGGAAACACCATATATTTT	CASSPVGGPGNTIYF
NA	TRBJ2-3	TRBV2	NA	TGTGCCAGCAGCTTTACTAGCAGCACAGATACGCAGTATTTT	CASSFTSSTDTQYF
TRBD2	TRBJ2-6	TRBV7-2	NA	TGTGCCAGCAGTCCACCCTCAGCGGGAGTGACCTCTGGGGCCAACGTCCTGACTTTC	CASSPPSAGVTSGANVLTF
TRBD1	TRBJ1-5	TRBV6-4	NA	TGTGCCAGCAGAACGGACAGGACGTATAGCAATCAGCCCCAGCATTTT	CASRTDRTYSNQPQHF
TRBD2	TRBJ2-1	TRBV4-1	NA	TGCGCCAGCAGCCAACCGGGACTAGCGGGATTCAATGAGCAGTTCTTC	CASSQPGLAGFNEQFF
NA	TRBJ2-6	TRBV4-3	NA	TGCGCCAGCAGCCGAAATGCCAACGTCCTGACTTTC	CASSRNANVLTF
TRBD1	TRBJ1-5	TRBV5-6	NA	TGTGCCAGCAGCTTGGGCACAGGGGTCAGACAGCCCCAGCATTTT	CASSLGTGVRQPQHF
TRBD2	TRBJ2-7	TRBV6-5	NA	TGTGCCAGCAGTTACGAGACTAGCGGGAGCTACGAGCAGTACTTC	CASSYETSGSYEQYF
NA	TRBJ2-5	TRBV7-6	once	TGTGCCAGCAGCTCCGAGGTGAATGGGGAGACCCAGTACTTC	CASSSEVNGETQYF
NA	TRBJ2-1	TRBV28	few	TGTGCCAGCAGTTCCACCACAGGGAGGGGAGGCAATGAGCAGTTCTTC	CASSSTTGRGGNEQFF
NA	TRBJ2-1	TRBV4-2	NA	TGTGCCAGCAGCCAAGAGCAGGTTACCAACAATGAGCAGTTCTTC	CASSQEQVTNNEQFF
NA	TRBJ2-7	TRBV27	NA	TGTGCCAGCAGCCGCCAAGGGGGGCTAGCGATTAACGAGCAGTACTTC	CASSRQGGLAINEQYF
TRBD2	TRBJ2-2	TRBV28	NA	TGTGCCAGCACCCACCCACTAGCGGGAGATACCGGGGAGCTGTTTTTT	CASTHPLAGDTGELFF
TRBD1	TRBJ2-7	TRBV6-6	NA	TGTGCCAGCAGCGATTCCGGGACAGGGGGCTTCGAGCAGTACTTC	CASSDSGTGGFEQYF
TRBD1	TRBJ2-5	TRBV28	NA	TGTGCCAGCAGTACGGATACCGGGACAGGGGGTAGCGATACGTGGCGGGAGCGCCAAGAGACCCAGTACTTC	CASSTDTGTGGSDTWRERQETQYF
TRBD1	TRBJ2-1	TRBV13	NA	TGTGCCAGCAGCCCGGGGGGAGGGGGACAGGGTATTGATGAGCAGTTCTTC	CASSPGGGGQGIDEQFF
NA	TRBJ1-1	TRBV30	once	TGTGCCTGGAGTGTTGACAGATTGAACACTGAAGCTTTCTTT	CAWSVDRLNTEAFF
NA	TRBJ2-2	TRBV19	NA	TGTGCCAGTAGTGAAGGGAGTTTTGGCACCGGGGAGCTGTTTTTT	CASSEGSFGTGELFF
NA	TRBJ2-7	TRBV9	NA	TGTGCCAGCAGCGCCGCCGGAGGGGGGAACGAGCAGTACTTC	CASSAAGGGNEQYF
TRBD2	TRBJ2-1	TRBV5-4	NA	TGTGCCAGCAGCTTGGGGACTAGCTTAGTCAGTGAGCAGTTCTTC	CASSLGTSLVSEQFF
NA	TRBJ1-4	TRBV23-1	NA	TGCGCCAGCAGGACGGTGGGAGGGTGTAATGAAAAACTGTTTTTT	CASRTVGGCNEKLFF
TRBD2	TRBJ2-5	TRBV6-1	NA	TGTGCCAGCAGGGGACTAGACCAACTCCAAGAGACCCAGTACTTC	CASRGLDQLQETQYF
NA	TRBJ2-2	TRBV29-1	NA	TGCAGCGGGGCTATCCTGACCGGGGAGCTGTTTTTT	CSGAILTGELFF
TRBD2	TRBJ2-3	TRBV7-9	NA	TGTGCCAGCAGCGCCGGGGCGGCGGGAGCCACAGATACGCAGTATTTT	CASSAGAAGATDTQYF
TRBD2	TRBJ2-7	TRBV27	NA	TGTGCCAGCAGTTTATCGATTAGCGGGAGTGCGTACGAGCAGTACTTC	CASSLSISGSAYEQYF
NA	TRBJ2-7	TRBV7-2	NA	TGTGCCAGCAGCCGTAGGGGAGCGAACTCCTACGAGCAGTACTTC	CASSRRGANSYEQYF
TRBD1	TRBJ2-1	TRBV9	NA	TGTGCCAGCAGCGTAGGACTCGGAGGACAGGGGGCGAACAATGAGCAGTTCTTC	CASSVGLGGQGANNEQFF
NA	TRBJ2-2	TRBV10-3	NA	TGTGCCATCAAAGCCCAGAACACCGGGGAGCTGTTTTTT	CAIKAQNTGELFF
NA	TRBJ1-4	TRBV27	NA	TGTGCCAGCAGTTTATTTAGTTCCACAACTAATGAAAAACTGTTTTTT	CASSLFSSTTNEKLFF
NA	TRBJ2-1	TRBV5-1	NA	TGCGCCAGCAGCTCTAATAGCGGATCCTACAATGAGCAGTTCTTC	CASSSNSGSYNEQFF
NA	TRBJ1-1	TRBV4-2	NA	TGTGCCAGCAGCCAAGAGAGCAGTTGGGGGGCTGAAGCTTTCTTT	CASSQESSWGAEAFF
NA	TRBJ1-5	TRBV7-9	NA	TGTGCCAGCAGTGAGGGAACTCAGCCCCAGCATTTT	CASSEGTQPQHF
TRBD1	TRBJ1-4	TRBV28	NA	TGTGCCAGCAAAAAAATTCAGGGGGCTGGTGAAAAACTGTTTTTT	CASKKIQGAGEKLFF
TRBD2	TRBJ2-5	TRBV28	NA	TGTGCCAGCAGTTTACACGGGACTAGGGAGACCCAGTACTTC	CASSLHGTRETQYF
TRBD2	TRBJ2-7	TRBV9	NA	TGTGCCAGCAGCGTAGGCAGCGGGAGCTACGAGCAGTACTTC	CASSVGSGSYEQYF
NA	TRBJ1-1	TRBV5-6	NA	TGTGCCAGCAGCGAAGGGAACCGGGAAGCTTTCTTT	CASSEGNREAFF
TRBD2	TRBJ2-5	TRBV27	NA	TGTGCCAGCAGGCCGACATCTAGCGGCCAAGAGACCCAGTACTTC	CASRPTSSGQETQYF
NA	TRBJ2-2	TRBV5-5	once	TGTGCCAGCAGCACTAACCCGGGGGACACCGGGGAGCTGTTTTTT	CASSTNPGDTGELFF
NA	TRBJ2-5	TRBV29-1	NA	TGCAGCGTTGAGGTAGGTTGGACAGCAGAACCCCAGTACTTC	CSVEVGWTAEPQYF
TRBD1	TRBJ1-2	TRBV11-2	NA	TGTGCCAGCAGTTCAGGGGGGAATGGCTACACCTTC	CASSSGGNGYTF
NA	TRBJ2-2	TRBV15	once	TGTGCCACCAGCACAAGGGGAATCGGGGAGCTGTTTTTT	CATSTRGIGELFF
TRBD2	TRBJ2-7	TRBV27	NA	TGTGCCAGCAGTACAAGCGGGAGGGCCAGGGAGCAGTACTTC	CASSTSGRAREQYF
TRBD1	TRBJ2-2	TRBV29-1	NA	TGCAGCGTAGCCGGGACAGGGAACGGGGAGCTGTTTTTT	CSVAGTGNGELFF
NA	TRBJ2-4	TRBV29-1	NA	TGCAGCGTTAGGGCCTCCAAAAACATTCAGTACTTC	CSVRASKNIQYF
NA	TRBJ2-5	TRBV2	NA	TGTGCCAGCAGTGAAGGGGCTTGGGGCAAAGAGACCCAGTACTTC	CASSEGAWGKETQYF
NA	TRBJ2-7	TRBV28	NA	TGTGCCAGCACCCAGACAGGTTCTAGCTCCTACGAGCAGTACTTC	CASTQTGSSSYEQYF
NA	TRBJ1-4	TRBV28	NA	TGTGCCAGCAAGGCGGGGTGGGGGAAGCTGTTTTTT	CASKAGWGKLFF
NA	TRBJ1-4	TRBV6-6	NA	TGTGCCAGCAGTACTTCCGGGTACGGTGAAAAACTGTTTTTT	CASSTSGYGEKLFF
NA	TRBJ2-6	TRBV19	once	TGTGCCAGTAGTATTTTAGGTACAGGCGTTGGGTTTGGGGCCAACGTCCTGACTTTC	CASSILGTGVGFGANVLTF
NA	TRBJ2-5	TRBV6-5	NA	TGTGCCAGCAGTTACTCGATAGGGGTCGAGACCCAGTACTTC	CASSYSIGVETQYF
NA	TRBJ2-2	TRBV29-1	NA	TGCAGCGTTAGGGGGGCTGCGAGGGACACCGGGGAGCTGTTTTTT	CSVRGAARDTGELFF
TRBD1	TRBJ1-2	TRBV6-6	NA	TGTGCCAGCAGCTACGACAGGGCGGGGTATGGCTACACCTTC	CASSYDRAGYGYTF
TRBD1	TRBJ1-1	TRBV2	NA	TGTGCCACCGCCGGGACAGGGGGGATGAACACTGAAGCTTTCTTT	CATAGTGGMNTEAFF
NA	TRBJ2-1	TRBV6-1	NA	TGTGCCAGCAGGGAACACGGTGGGGCGGGGATCTATGAGCAGTTCTTC	CASREHGGAGIYEQFF
NA	TRBJ1-1	TRBV5-1	NA	TGCGCCAGCAGCTTGGTCCCACCCAACACTGAAGCTTTCTTT	CASSLVPPNTEAFF
TRBD2	TRBJ2-5	TRBV5-1	once	TGCGCCAGCAGCCGCGGGGTAGCGGGAGGTCAAGAGACCCAGTACTTC	CASSRGVAGGQETQYF
NA	TRBJ2-3	TRBV7-2	NA	TGTGCCAGCAGCTTACACACCGGGAGCACAGATACGCAGTATTTT	CASSLHTGSTDTQYF